This entry features one T cell receptor (beta chain) sequence. This specimen comes from a study of cytomegalovirus exposure and HLA in healthy donors. Primers: 60 Vbeta forward and 13 Jbeta reverse. TCRdb's copy holds only in-frame clones and misses some; the assay was immunoSEQ multiplex PCR. The table has approximately 290,000 clones, roughly 80% seen once. V was cut by 2 bases and J by 7 bases, with 12 bases left in between. The CDR3 covers 13 residues. Germline V gene data show CDR1 as GTSNPN and CDR2 as SVGIG (reference sequence). Sequencing was done on a sample of PBMCs. The source of this sequence is a girl aged 2 to 10 in good health and CMV-seronegative. The V and J genes are TRBV30 and TRBJ1-5; no clear D gene. In DNA, the CDR3 is TGTGCCTGGAGTCCCCCCGAGAGGCAGCCCCAGCATTTT. This translates into CAWSPPERQPQHF.